Listed below are T cell receptor beta chains from one sample, sequenced in a study of shared clonotypes between healthy human individuals. Profiling relied on immunoSEQ multiplex PCR, and the TCRdb table lists in-frame clones only, not all of them. The table shows about 1 million clones, with more than 65% occurring only once. The sequenced sample was memory CD4+ T cells sorted from blood. Receptor source: a man aged 18 to 29 in good health. The CDR3 runs from the conserved cysteine through the conserved F or W. The order of the fields is clone size, J gene, D gene, V gene, CDR3 protein, CDR3 DNA. D genes are given only for firm matches. Part of the rows lack a size; the others show once, few, many or a class for expanded clones.

NA TRBJ1-1 NA TRBV7-2 CASYGGGVRTEAFF TGTGCCAGCTATGGGGGAGGGGTGAGGACTGAAGCTTTCTTT
NA TRBJ2-7 NA TRBV6-6 CASSYSRVEQYF TGTGCCAGCAGTTACTCAAGGGTCGAGCAGTACTTC
once TRBJ2-6 NA TRBV18 CASSPSRGSGANVLTF TGTGCCAGCTCACCCTCCAGGGGCTCTGGGGCCAACGTCCTGACTTTC
NA TRBJ2-3 TRBD2 TRBV9 CASSVAGGPSHGDTQYF TGTGCCAGCAGCGTAGCGGGGGGGCCCAGTCACGGAGATACGCAGTATTTT
few TRBJ2-2 NA TRBV19 CASSIDRGYTGELFF TGTGCCAGTAGTATAGATCGGGGGTATACCGGGGAGCTGTTTTTT
NA TRBJ1-1 NA TRBV19 CASSLLQGQGTEAFF TGTGCCAGTAGCCTACTCCAGGGCCAGGGCACTGAAGCTTTCTTT
many TRBJ1-4 NA TRBV27 CASRKTPGLVEKLFF TGTGCCAGCAGAAAGACCCCTGGCTTGGTTGAAAAACTGTTTTTT
NA TRBJ2-1 TRBD2 TRBV13 CASSPTLAGVYNEQFF TGTGCCAGCAGCCCTACTCTAGCGGGAGTCTACAATGAGCAGTTCTTC
many TRBJ2-7 TRBD1 TRBV10-2 CASSFQGAHEQYF TGCGCCAGCAGTTTTCAGGGGGCCCACGAGCAGTACTTC
NA TRBJ2-3 NA TRBV7-2 CASTPEGSSSTDTQYF TGTGCCAGCACCCCTGAAGGGTCTTCGAGCACAGATACGCAGTATTTT
NA TRBJ2-3 NA TRBV12-5 CASGSADTQYF TGTGCTAGTGGCTCGGCGGATACGCAGTATTTT
NA TRBJ2-1 NA TRBV4-1 CASSLDTIAHLFF TGCGCCAGCAGCCTCGACACGATTGCCCATTTGTTCTTC
once TRBJ2-7 NA TRBV29-1 CSVVSGLPYEQYF TGCAGCGTCGTCTCGGGGCTTCCCTACGAGCAGTACTTC
NA TRBJ2-2 TRBD1 TRBV2 CASSPDRQSGELFF TGTGCCAGCAGCCCGGACAGGCAGTCCGGGGAGCTGTTTTTT
NA TRBJ1-1 NA TRBV2 CASRRERTEAFF TGTGCCAGCAGAAGGGAACGCACTGAAGCTTTCTTT
NA TRBJ2-5 TRBD2 TRBV5-1 CASSLGGLAGHQETQYF TGCGCCAGCAGCTTGGGGGGACTAGCGGGGCACCAAGAGACCCAGTACTTC
NA TRBJ1-4 NA TRBV6-5 CASRPRTTNEKLFF TGTGCCAGCAGACCCCGTACAACTAATGAAAAACTGTTTTTT
NA TRBJ2-3 NA TRBV6-6 CASSYATGAADTQYF TGTGCCAGCAGTTATGCAACGGGGGCAGCAGATACGCAGTATTTT
NA TRBJ1-1 NA TRBV6-6 CASSWGGGMNTEAFF TGTGCCAGCAGTTGGGGCGGGGGCATGAACACTGAAGCTTTCTTT
NA TRBJ1-2 NA TRBV6-6 CASSNRDFFRYTF TGTGCCAGCAGTAATCGGGACTTCTTTCGATACACCTTC
once TRBJ2-1 NA TRBV5-1 CASSPSNDRYNEQFF TGCGCCAGCAGCCCCTCCAACGACAGATACAATGAGCAGTTCTTC
NA TRBJ1-6 TRBD1 TRBV6-5 CASSLTGVNSPLHF TGTGCCAGCAGCCTGACAGGGGTTAATTCACCCCTCCACTTT
few TRBJ2-3 NA TRBV4-1 CASSQEGGGHGTQYF TGCGCCAGCAGCCAAGAGGGGGGGGGCCACGGTACGCAGTATTTT
NA TRBJ2-2 NA TRBV5-6 CASSLPAGTGELFF TGTGCCAGCAGCTTACCGGCAGGCACCGGGGAGCTGTTTTTT
NA TRBJ1-1 NA TRBV10-1 CASSDGGTMDTEAFF TGCGCCAGCAGTGATGGAGGCACTATGGACACTGAAGCTTTCTTT
few TRBJ2-7 TRBD1 TRBV28 CASLGQVNYEQYF TGTGCCAGCCTGGGACAGGTAAACTACGAGCAGTACTTC
NA TRBJ2-7 NA TRBV6-1 CASSEAVIGITYEQYF TGTGCCAGCAGTGAAGCGGTGATAGGAATAACCTACGAGCAGTACTTC
NA TRBJ2-7 NA TRBV20-1 CSARDVREQYF TGCAGTGCTAGAGATGTACGGGAGCAGTACTTC
NA TRBJ2-1 TRBD2 TRBV18 CASSPASGMSNEQFF TGTGCCAGCTCACCCGCTAGCGGGATGAGCAATGAGCAGTTCTTC
NA TRBJ2-1 TRBD2 TRBV10-1 CASSPLLAGPYNEQFF TGCGCCAGCAGTCCCTTATTAGCGGGCCCCTACAATGAGCAGTTCTTC
NA TRBJ2-3 NA TRBV5-1 CASSANQGDTQYF TGCGCCAGCAGCGCCAACCAGGGAGATACGCAGTATTTT
NA TRBJ2-1 TRBD2 TRBV18 CASSVREDHNEQFF TGTGCCAGCTCAGTTCGGGAGGACCACAATGAGCAGTTCTTC
NA TRBJ2-2 TRBD1 TRBV5-6 CASSLVDRVDTGELFF TGTGCCAGCAGCTTAGTCGACAGGGTGGACACCGGGGAGCTGTTTTTT
NA TRBJ2-2 NA TRBV7-9 CASSWDRPSAGELFF TGTGCCAGCAGCTGGGACCGGCCTTCCGCCGGGGAGCTGTTTTTT
NA TRBJ1-1 NA TRBV6-6 CASSTDTNTEAFF TGTGCCAGCAGTACGGACACGAACACTGAAGCTTTCTTT
NA TRBJ2-2 NA TRBV19 CASSRAINTANTGELFF TGTGCCAGTAGTAGGGCCATCAACACCGCCAACACCGGGGAGCTGTTTTTT
NA TRBJ1-1 NA TRBV6-5 CATQEGTNTEAFF TGTGCCACCCAGGAAGGGACGAACACTGAAGCTTTCTTT
NA TRBJ2-2 TRBD1 TRBV27 CASRLLGTAVGTGELFF TGTGCCAGCAGACTACTGGGGACAGCGGTGGGCACCGGGGAGCTGTTTTTT
few TRBJ1-2 NA TRBV29-1 CSVSEGTQGGYTF TGCAGCGTCTCCGAGGGGACCCAGGGAGGCTACACCTTC
NA TRBJ2-7 TRBD1 TRBV28 CASSSPRGLVLFGNF TGTGCCAGCAGTTCGCCCAGGGGGCTAGTACTTTTCGGGAACTTC
NA TRBJ2-1 NA TRBV10-2 CASSAKLGYSYNEQFF TGCGCCAGCAGTGCCAAACTAGGCTACTCCTACAATGAGCAGTTCTTC
few TRBJ1-2 NA TRBV28 CASSPPQTGYTF TGTGCCAGCAGCCCTCCACAGACTGGCTACACCTTC
NA TRBJ2-1 TRBD2 TRBV5-4 CASIPGGGSYSEQFF TGTGCCAGCATCCCGGGGGGGGGAAGCTACAGTGAGCAGTTCTTC
NA TRBJ2-7 TRBD1 TRBV10-1 CASTDRAPCLEQYF TGCGCCAGCACAGACAGGGCCCCCTGTCTCGAGCAGTACTTC
few TRBJ1-6 TRBD1 TRBV30 CAWSATGSGTGQLF TGTGCCTGGAGTGCAACAGGATCAGGGACAGGCCAACTCTTT
NA TRBJ2-7 NA TRBV9 CASSPEPRTYEQYF TGTGCCAGCAGCCCGGAGCCCAGGACCTACGAGCAGTACTTC
NA TRBJ1-6 TRBD1 TRBV6-1 CASSVSGGTGASPLHF TGTGCCAGCAGTGTGAGCGGGGGGACAGGGGCTTCACCCCTCCACTTT
NA TRBJ1-1 NA TRBV18 CASSRTDEAFF TGTGCCAGCTCACGAACAGATGAAGCTTTCTTT
NA TRBJ2-7 TRBD1 TRBV27 CASSTYRGYDYEQYF TGTGCCAGCAGTACCTACAGGGGCTACGACTACGAGCAGTACTTC
NA TRBJ2-3 TRBD2 TRBV5-1 CASSREGGPGTDTQYF TGCGCCAGCAGCCGGGAGGGGGGGCCGGGCACAGATACGCAGTATTTT
NA TRBJ2-5 TRBD2 TRBV28 CASSLGQAGGAQYF TGTGCCAGCAGTTTAGGGCAGGCCGGGGGGGCCCAGTACTTC
NA TRBJ2-2 NA TRBV2 CATRGAGGELFF TGTGCCACCAGGGGGGCAGGTGGGGAGCTGTTTTTT
NA TRBJ1-1 NA TRBV7-9 CASSLGGIRAEAFF TGTGCCAGCAGCTTAGGGGGTATTAGGGCTGAAGCTTTCTTT
NA TRBJ2-3 NA TRBV20-1 CSVGGGYTQYF TGCAGTGTGGGAGGGGGGTATACGCAGTATTTT
once TRBJ2-7 TRBD2 TRBV9 CASSLRLAGTYEQYF TGTGCCAGCAGCCTTAGACTAGCGGGGACCTACGAGCAGTACTTC